Below are 31 T cell receptor beta chains sequenced from a single sample in a study of blood T cell repertoires in COVID-19. TCRdb's copy holds only in-frame clones and misses some; the assay was immunoSEQ multiplex PCR. The table records 300,000 to 350,000 clones, around 87% of them present only once. The sample taken for sequencing was peripheral blood. Receptors were obtained from a woman aged 50 to 60 with COVID-19, enrolled during active disease.

The CDR3 is CASSDSGGGYNEQFF. The CDR3 bases are TGTGCCAGCAGTGACTCAGGGGGCGGCTACAATGAGCAGTTCTTC. The chain joins TRBV6-4 to TRBJ2-1, with 7 bases aligning to TRBD1. Germline trimming cut 0 bases from V and 3 bases from J; bases unmatched to any gene: 2. There are 15 residues in the CDR3. CDR1 and CDR2 from the germline V gene are MRHNA and SNTAGT.

V gene TRBV5-6 combines with J gene TRBJ2-7; weak D call: TRBD1 (7 bases). The CDR3 consists of 14 residues. V lost 7 bases to trimming and J lost 6 bases, with 20 bases between them. Germline V gene data show CDR1 as SGHDT and CDR2 as YYEEEE. This CDR3 reads CASRTRAQGGEQYF. CDR3 nucleotides: TGTGCCAGCCGAACCCGGGCTCAGGGGGGCGAGCAGTACTTC.

V is TRBV11-2 and J is TRBJ2-1; maybe TRBD1 (6 bases). This CDR3 spans 15 amino acids. Trimming took off 1 base at V and 2 bases at J, with 9 bases between the two ends. The V gene's germline CDR1 is SGHAT and CDR2 FQNNGV. CDR3 DNA sequence: TGTGCCAGCAGCTTAGGGACAGCTACCTACAATGAGCAGTTCTTC. It encodes CASSLGTATYNEQFF.

J is TRBJ2-4 and V is TRBV5-8; unclear D gene. The germline gives CDR1 SGHTS, CDR2 YDEGEE. The CDR3 loop spans 15 amino acids. V lost 2 bases and J 0 bases, leaving 9 bases between the germline ends. CDR3 nucleotides: TGTGCCAGCAGCTTTGGCGGTAGAGCCAAAAACATTCAGTACTTC. It codes for CASSFGGRAKNIQYF.

The V and J genes are TRBV7-9 and TRBJ2-7, with TRBD2 matching 15 bases. The V and J ends lost 5 bases and 0 bases, in that order; junction bases with no gene match: 11. CDR3 length: 19 residues. Germline V gene sequence: CDR1 SEHNR, CDR2 FQNEAQ (reference sequence). CDR3 residues: CASSIFKGTSGRSSYEQYF. CDR3 bases: TGTGCCAGCAGCATATTCAAGGGGACTAGCGGGAGGAGCTCCTACGAGCAGTACTTC.

The rearrangement links TRBV18 to TRBJ1-2; a weak D match, TRBD1 (6 bases). Per the germline V gene, CDR1 is KGHSH and CDR2 is LQKENI. V was cut by 3 bases and J by 1 base, with 12 bases left in between. CDR3 length: 15 residues. CDR3 residues: CASSPLDSFNYGYTF. The CDR3 coding sequence is TGTGCCAGCTCACCCCTGGACAGCTTTAACTATGGCTACACCTTC.

The V gene is TRBV5-1, the J gene TRBJ2-3, with D perhaps matching TRBD2 (5 bases). The CDR3 loop spans 14 amino acids. Germline values: CDR1 SGHRS, CDR2 YFSETQ. V lost 2 bases and J 4 bases, leaving 11 bases between the germline ends. The CDR3 bases are TGCGCCAGCAGCTTTTCGACGAGGGCAGATACGCAGTATTTT. Amino acid sequence: CASSFSTRADTQYF.

V gene TRBV6-5 combines with J gene TRBJ1-5; D is perhaps TRBD1 (6 bases). Per germline, CDR1 MNHEY and CDR2 SVGAGI. Trimming left V 0 bases short and J 5 bases short, with 14 bases between. This CDR3 has 16 amino acids. The CDR3 loop is CASSYSGASMYQPQHF. CDR3 coding DNA: TGTGCCAGCAGTTACTCGGGGGCCTCCATGTATCAGCCCCAGCATTTT.

This chain uses TRBV7-2 with TRBJ2-3, with 7 bases fitting TRBD2. V gave up 4 bases and J gave up 1 base; unmatched junction bases: 5. The CDR3 consists of 15 residues. CDR1 and CDR2 (germline): SGHTA, FQGNSA. The CDR3 nucleotides are TGTGCCAGCAGCTCGTCTAGCGGCCGCACAGATACGCAGTATTTT. This gives the protein CASSSSSGRTDTQYF.

The rearrangement links TRBV5-6 to TRBJ1-5, with TRBD1 matching 7 bases. The germline V gene has CDR1 SGHDT and CDR2 YYEEEE. Trimming cost V 4 bases and J 6 bases; bases outside gene matches: 10. CDR3 length: 15 residues. CDR3 nucleotides: TGTGCCAGCAGCGCCTACAGGGGTGCGGGTCAGCCCCAGCATTTT. Amino acids: CASSAYRGAGQPQHF.

V is TRBV9 and J is TRBJ1-4, with D tentatively TRBD1 (5 bases). CDR3 length: 16 amino acids. Trimming took 0 bases from V and 3 from J, leaving 12 bases between them. CDR1 is SGDLS, CDR2 YYNGEE, per germline. The CDR3 DNA is TGTGCCAGCAGCGTAGAAGGGCGGGGGGCTAATGAAAAACTGTTTTTT. Translated: CASSVEGRGANEKLFF.

This clone was observed a single time. The rearrangement uses TRBV7-9 and TRBJ1-1; maybe TRBD1 (5 bases). V dropped 3 bases and J dropped 2 bases, with 7 bases sitting between them. The germline CDR1 and CDR2 sequences are SEHNR and FQNEAQ (reference sequence). The CDR3 is made up of 13 amino acids. The CDR3 DNA is TGTGCCAGCAGCTTTACAGGAAACACTGAAGCTTTCTTT. Its translation is CASSFTGNTEAFF.

V and J are TRBV5-1 and TRBJ1-2; D is ambiguous. CDR1 is SGHRS and CDR2 is YFSETQ in the germline V gene. Trimming stripped 4 bases from V and 3 bases from J, with 10 bases between. This CDR3 region has 13 residues. The chain's CDR3 is CASSPTYYYGYTF. CDR3 bases: TGCGCCAGCAGCCCCACATATTACTATGGCTACACCTTC. The full variable domain, in which reference TRBV5-1 and TRBJ1-2 provide the parts outside the CDR3, is KAGVTQTPRYLIKTRGQQVTLSCSPISGHRSVSWYQQTPGQGLQFLFEYFSETQRNKGNFPGRFSGRQFSNSRSEMNVSTLELGDSALYLCASSPTYYYGYTFGSGTRLTVV.

The rearrangement links TRBV15 to TRBJ2-6; D unclear. The CDR3 covers 14 residues. Trimming took off 4 bases at V and 0 bases at J, with 4 bases between the two ends. Looked up from germline, CDR1 is LNHNV and CDR2 is YYDKDF (reference sequence). CDR3 in DNA: TGTGCCACCAGCATCCGCTCTGGGGCCAACGTCCTGACTTTC. The encoded protein is CATSIRSGANVLTF.

The rearrangement joins TRBV9 to TRBJ1-1; D possibly corresponds to TRBD1 (6 bases). V was shortened by 3 bases and J by 1 base, with 19 bases between the two germline ends. Germline V gene data show CDR1 as SGDLS and CDR2 as YYNGEE. The CDR3 extends over 17 amino acids. The CDR3 DNA is TGTGCCAGCAGCGGACGGGACAAAGGGTGGAGGAACACTGAAGCTTTCTTT. This translates into CASSGRDKGWRNTEAFF.

Note on this clone: Other DNA sequences from this sample encode an identical CDR3 as well. V usage is TRBV30 and J usage is TRBJ1-1; a weak D match, TRBD1 (6 bases). Trimming took 0 bases from V and 5 from J, leaving 7 bases between them. From germline, CDR1 is GTSNPN and CDR2 SVGIG (reference sequence). This CDR3 is built from 12 residues. The CDR3 DNA is TGTGCCTGGAGTGTACAGGGAACTGAAGCTTTCTTT. Translated: CAWSVQGTEAFF.

About this clone: Other DNA sequences in the sample encode the same CDR3. V usage is TRBV29-1 and J usage is TRBJ1-1, with 7 bases identical to TRBD1. CDR1 is SQVTM, CDR2 ANQGSEA, per germline. This CDR3 contains 12 residues. Unmatched junction bases numbered 2, after V lost 4 bases and J lost 3 bases. CDR3 sequence: CSVGQGDTEAFF. CDR3 nucleotides: TGCAGCGTTGGGCAGGGGGACACTGAAGCTTTCTTT.

The chain uses TRBV10-3 and TRBJ2-1, with a tentative D call TRBD2 (5 bases). CDR3 length: 16 amino acids. V was cut by 3 bases and J by 5 bases, with 17 bases left in between. The germline V gene has CDR1 ENHRY and CDR2 SYGVKD. CDR3 DNA sequence: TGTGCCATCAGTGATGTGGGTAGAGGGAGCGACAATGAGCAGTTCTTC. It yields the protein CAISDVGRGSDNEQFF.

V gene TRBV27 combines with J gene TRBJ1-1; perhaps TRBD1 as D (5 bases). V lost 5 bases and J lost 6, with 10 bases in between. The CDR3 runs to 12 residues. Germline V gene lookup returns CDR1 MNHEY and CDR2 SMNVEV (reference sequence). The CDR3 coding sequence is TGTGCCAGCAGTCCCCGGGACTCTGAAGCTTTCTTT. Translation: CASSPRDSEAFF.

The V and J genes are TRBV11-2 and TRBJ2-1, with 10 positions matching TRBD2. The CDR3 totals 15 residues. V lost 3 bases, J lost 9 bases, and 8 bases stayed unmatched. CDR1 and CDR2 (germline): SGHAT, FQNNGV. Here the CDR3 reads CASSFSSGRMGEQFF. The CDR3 DNA reads TGTGCCAGCAGCTTCTCTAGCGGGAGAATGGGTGAGCAGTTCTTC.

This chain uses TRBV7-2 with TRBJ1-2, with unresolved D. Germline CDR1 is SGHTA and CDR2 is FQGNSA. V lost 4 bases to trimming and J lost 5 bases, with 5 bases between them. The CDR3 runs to 11 residues. In DNA form, the CDR3 reads TGTGCCAGCAGCTCGTCGTATGGCTACACCTTC. Amino acid sequence: CASSSSYGYTF. Based on the CDR3 plus reference TRBV7-2 and TRBJ1-2, the full variable domain is GAGVSQSPSNKVTEKGKDVELRCDPISGHTALYWYRQSLGQGLEFLIYFQGNSAPDKSGLPSDRFSAERTGGSVSTLTIQRTQQEDSAVYLCASSSSYGYTFGSGTRLTVV.

This rearrangement joins TRBV6-5 to TRBJ2-7; TRBD2 agrees at 11 bases. This CDR3 has 14 residues. V trimming: 6 bases; J trimming: 6 bases; junction bases outside the gene matches: 7. Per germline, CDR1 MNHEY and CDR2 SVGAGI. For the CDR3, the DNA is TGTGCCAGCAGCTTCACTAGCGGGAGAGGCGAGCAGTACTTC. Amino acid sequence: CASSFTSGRGEQYF.

The V and J genes are TRBV3-1 (or the pseudogene TRBV3-2) and TRBJ2-5, with 12 positions matching TRBD2. This CDR3 has 17 amino acids. V shed 5 bases, J shed 5 bases, and the junction held 12 bases outside the gene matches. In germline, CDR1 is LGHDT, CDR2 YNNKEL (reference sequence). CDR3 sequence (DNA): TGTGCCAGCAGCTCGTGGGCTAGCGGGAGGGCCAGGGAGACCCAGTACTTC. This codes for CASSSWASGRARETQYF.

This clone occurred once. The chain joins TRBV5-5 to TRBJ1-3; weak D call: TRBD1 (6 bases). This CDR3 is built from 16 residues. V was cut by 1 base and J by 2 bases, with 13 bases left in between. From germline, CDR1 is SGHKS and CDR2 YYEKEE (reference sequence). The CDR3: CASSLSVTGTGNTIYF. CDR3 coding DNA: TGTGCCAGCAGCTTGAGTGTCACAGGGACTGGAAACACCATATATTTT.

The rearrangement links TRBV30 to TRBJ2-7; 10 nucleotides agree with TRBD1. CDR1 and CDR2 (germline): GTSNPN, SVGIG (reference sequence). The CDR3 spans 14 residues. Germline trimming cut 4 bases from V and 5 bases from J; bases unmatched to any gene: 8. The CDR3 DNA reads TGTGCCTGGATTACCGGGACAGGGGTTGACGAGCAGTACTTC. Translating it yields CAWITGTGVDEQYF.

V gene TRBV7-3 combines with J gene TRBJ2-2; D is possibly TRBD2 (6 bases). The CDR3 extends over 14 amino acids. Trimming took off 5 bases at V and 5 bases at J, with 12 bases between the two ends. Germline values: CDR1 SGHTA, CDR2 FQGTGA. For the CDR3, the DNA is TGTGCCAGCAGCCCTACTGGGGGGACCGGGGAGCTGTTTTTT. Residues: CASSPTGGTGELFF.

The V call is TRBV19, the J call TRBJ2-1, with 8 bases that match TRBD1. The germline CDR1 and CDR2 sequences are LNHDA and SQIVND (reference sequence). The CDR3 contains 15 residues. J was trimmed by 8 bases and V by 6 bases; bases with no gene match: 12. This CDR3 is CASRGGRTGLDEQFF. The CDR3 DNA reads as TGTGCCAGTAGGGGGGGCCGGACAGGGCTCGATGAGCAGTTCTTC.

This sequence joins TRBV9 and TRBJ2-1; TRBD1 matches 7 bases. The CDR3 is 15 amino acids. J was trimmed by 7 bases and V by 0 bases; bases with no gene match: 7. Germline-derived CDR1 and CDR2 are SGDLS and YYNGEE. This chain's CDR3 is CASSVGQGVTNEQFF. CDR3 DNA sequence: TGTGCCAGCAGCGTAGGGCAGGGGGTTACGAATGAGCAGTTCTTC.

The chain uses TRBV6-5 and TRBJ1-5; the match to TRBD1 covers 7 bases. The CDR3 is 13 amino acids. V shed 6 bases and J 3 bases; nucleotides not matched to a gene: 2. CDR1 and CDR2 from the germline V gene are MNHEY and SVGAGI. In DNA, the CDR3 is TGTGCCAGCAGAGACAGGGTCAATCAGCCCCAGCATTTT. Amino acid sequence: CASRDRVNQPQHF.

This chain uses TRBV24-1 with TRBJ2-3, with 9 bases fitting TRBD2. This CDR3 region has 15 residues. Germline V CDR1 and CDR2: KGHDR, SFDVKD. With V trimmed by 1 base and J by 5 bases, 3 bases remained unmatched. CDR3 amino acids: CATSDLAGGRDTQYF. CDR3 DNA sequence: TGTGCCACCAGTGATTTAGCGGGAGGACGAGATACGCAGTATTTT.

The V gene is TRBV2, the J gene TRBJ2-1; 7 bases align to TRBD1. This CDR3 has 15 residues. V was clipped by 7 bases and J by 4 bases; unmatched bases: 10. From germline, CDR1 is SNHLY and CDR2 FYNNEI. The CDR3 sequence is CASISTGHTYNEQFF. The CDR3 nucleotides are TGTGCCAGCATATCGACAGGGCATACTTACAATGAGCAGTTCTTC.